This entry describes one T cell receptor (beta chain). The antigen is not known. 60 Vbeta and 13 Jbeta primers were used in PCR. TCRdb's table, derived via immunoSEQ multiplex PCR, lists solely in-frame clones and lacks some. The repertoire holds 100,000 or so clones, with around three quarters as singletons. These data belong to a study of cytomegalovirus exposure and HLA in healthy donors. Whole-study results and caveats: Later on, an analysis tied roughly 17,000 TCR beta sequences to HLA alleles at 0.05 false discovery rate.

Germline V gene lookup returns CDR1 SGDLS and CDR2 YYNGEE. The length of the CDR3 is 16 residues. Trimming at V came to 0 bases and at J to 4 bases, leaving 6 bases not matched to a gene. The rearrangement links TRBV9 to TRBJ1-5; 8 bases align to TRBD1. The sequenced sample consisted of PBMCs. The TCR originated in a man aged 35-49 years in good health and CMV-seropositive. The CDR3 sequence is CASSVDSRGPNQPQHF. CDR3 bases: TGTGCCAGCAGCGTAGACAGCAGGGGGCCGAATCAGCCCCAGCATTTT. Using reference TRBV9 and TRBJ1-5 for the parts outside the CDR3, the full variable domain is DSGVTQTPKHLITATGQRVTLRCSPRSGDLSVYWYQQSLDQGLQFLIQYYNGEERAKGNILERFSAQQFPDLHSELNLSSLELGDSALYFCASSVDSRGPNQPQHFGDGTRLSIL.